The 30 T cell receptor beta chains reported below all come from one sample, sequenced in a study of vaccination effects on CD4 cells after COVID-19 (dated by TCRdb to 2021 to 2024). No antigen has been identified for these receptors. After around ten days of culture, CD4+ T cells were isolated with the EasySep CD4+ T cell isolation kit. Receptor libraries were prepared by the immunoSEQ multiplex PCR assay. TCRdb holds this immuneACCESS table with in-frame rearrangements only. Some clones are missing; in checked studies, unresolved V genes explain under half, and the rest has no known cause. The sample data list approximately 50,000 clones, and approximately 80% of these were observed just once. The ten top clones hold 12% of the sample. The specimen comprised CD4+ T cells from PBMCs cultured without peptide, sampled before COVID-19 vaccination. Receptor source: a human donor who had a prior SARS-CoV-2 infection.

The gene calls are TRBV5-1 and TRBJ1-1; D call uncertain. The CDR3 contains 16 residues. Between the trimmed V and J ends, which lost 3 bases and 1 base, there was a span of 16 bases. Germline loops: CDR1 SGHRS, CDR2 YFSETQ. The DNA for the CDR3 is TGCGCCAGCAGCTGGTATACCGGGCAGGCGAACACTGAAGCTTTCTTT. It translates to CASSWYTGQANTEAFF.

The chain employs TRBV9 and TRBJ2-1, with 11 bases lining up with TRBD1. Germline V gives CDR1 SGDLS, CDR2 YYNGEE. Trimming removed 4 bases from V and 8 bases from J; junction bases left unmatched: 8. The CDR3 is made up of 15 amino acids. As DNA, the CDR3 is TGTGCCAGCAGCAAGGGACAGGGGGAGATGTATGAGCAGTTCTTC. Protein sequence: CASSKGQGEMYEQFF. Combining the CDR3 with reference TRBV9 and TRBJ2-1 gives the whole variable domain DSGVTQTPKHLITATGQRVTLRCSPRSGDLSVYWYQQSLDQGLQFLIQYYNGEERAKGNILERFSAQQFPDLHSELNLSSLELGDSALYFCASSKGQGEMYEQFFGPGTRLTVL.

The CDR3 region has the DNA TGTGCCAGCAGCTCTCCCCCGCTGAACACTGAAGCTTTCTTT. Translating gives CASSSPPLNTEAFF. The chain combines TRBV13 with TRBJ1-1; D gene ambiguous. The CDR3 is 14 amino acids. Trimming shortened V by 4 bases and J by 0 bases, and 9 bases separated the two germline ends. The germline gives CDR1 PRHDT, CDR2 FYEKMQ (reference sequence).

The J gene is TRBJ2-2, the V gene TRBV2, with D possibly matching TRBD2 (6 bases). The CDR3 is made up of 15 amino acids. The V gene lost 5 bases and the J gene lost 5 bases, with 15 bases spanning the gap. Germline CDR1 is SNHLY and CDR2 is FYNNEI. The CDR3 spells CASSRESQTTGELFF. Here the CDR3 DNA reads TGTGCCAGCAGTCGGGAGTCCCAAACGACCGGGGAGCTGTTTTTT. The full variable domain, with the rest looked up from reference TRBV2 and TRBJ2-2, is EPEVTQTPSHQVTQMGQEVILRCVPISNHLYFYWYRQILGQKVEFLVSFYNNEISEKSEIFDDQFSVERPDGSNFTLKIRSTKLEDSAMYFCASSRESQTTGELFFGEGSRLTVL.

This clone came up once. The J gene is TRBJ2-5, the V gene TRBV6-6, with a possible D match to TRBD2 (5 bases). V was trimmed by 6 bases and J by 2 bases, leaving 16 bases between them. This CDR3 is 15 amino acids long. The germline V gene has CDR1 MNHNY and CDR2 SVGAGI (reference sequence). The CDR3 nucleotides are TGTGCCAGCAGGAGGGATACAAACCGGCAAGAGACCCAGTACTTC. As protein: CASRRDTNRQETQYF.

The V and J genes are TRBV7-2 and TRBJ2-3, with D uncertain. Germline CDR1 is SGHTA and CDR2 is FQGNSA. This CDR3 is 14 amino acids long. The germline V and J ends were trimmed by 1 base and 2 bases, with 7 bases remaining between them. CDR3 residues: CASSLVVSTDTQYF. DNA for the CDR3: TGTGCCAGCAGCTTAGTTGTATCCACAGATACGCAGTATTTT.

The rearrangement links TRBV5-8 to TRBJ2-7; D call uncertain. The CDR3 is 14 amino acids. The V end was cut by 1 base, the J end by 2 bases, with 10 bases between. Germline V CDR1 and CDR2: SGHTS, YDEGEE. CDR3: CASSLRVDTYEQYF. CDR3 in DNA: TGTGCCAGCAGCTTGCGGGTGGATACCTACGAGCAGTACTTC.

The chain combines TRBV6-5 with TRBJ2-7; 10 nucleotides match TRBD1. J gave up 3 bases and V 5 bases, and 7 bases lay outside the gene matches. Germline V lookup: CDR1 MNHEY, CDR2 SVGAGI. The CDR3 loop spans 15 amino acids. The CDR3 DNA sequence: TGTGCCAGCAGTCCCGACAGGGGGCGCATCTACGAGCAGTACTTC. This sequence encodes CASSPDRGRIYEQYF.

The rearrangement uses TRBV5-6 and TRBJ1-5, with D perhaps matching TRBD1 (5 bases). Germline-derived CDR1 and CDR2 are SGHDT and YYEEEE. CDR3 size: 14 residues. Trimming took off 4 bases at V and 3 bases at J, with 11 bases between the two ends. CDR3 region: CASSLRATNQPQHF. The CDR3 DNA follows: TGTGCCAGCAGCCTCAGGGCCACCAATCAGCCCCAGCATTTT.

The gene calls are TRBV5-4 and TRBJ2-5; no clear D gene. CDR3 length: 13 residues. The V end lost 4 bases, the J end lost 1 base, and 8 bases lay between the germline ends. CDR1 and CDR2 (germline): SGHNT, YYREEE (reference sequence). The DNA for the CDR3 is TGTGCCAGCAGCCCCACGATCCAAGAGACCCAGTACTTC. The encoded protein is CASSPTIQETQYF.

This chain joins TRBV19 and TRBJ2-7, with D perhaps TRBD1 (5 bases). V was clipped by 6 bases and J by 3 bases, with 15 bases between them. The CDR3 has 14 amino acids. The germline CDR1 and CDR2 sequences are LNHDA and SQIVND (reference sequence). The CDR3 region has the DNA TGTGCCAGTAGCCTTGGGTTCAGGGACTACGAGCAGTACTTC. Protein: CASSLGFRDYEQYF.

This clone was counted between two and nine times. The V gene is TRBV29-1, the J gene TRBJ1-2; the D is unclear. The V end lost 6 bases, the J end lost 3 bases, and 17 bases lay between the germline ends. The CDR3 has 14 amino acids. Germline lookup yields CDR1 SQVTM and CDR2 ANQGSEA. The CDR3 here is CSVYEIGYYYGYTF. CDR3 DNA sequence: TGCAGCGTCTACGAGATCGGGTACTACTATGGCTACACCTTC. Together with reference TRBV29-1 and TRBJ1-2, the CDR3 gives the full variable domain: SAVISQKPSRDICQRGTSLTIQCQVDSQVTMMFWYRQQPGQSLTLIATANQGSEATYESGFVIDKFPISRPNLTFSTLTVSNMSPEDSSIYLCSVYEIGYYYGYTFGSGTRLTVV.

This chain joins TRBV3-1 (or the pseudogene TRBV3-2) and TRBJ1-5, with D unresolved. CDR1 LGHDT and CDR2 YNNKEL come from the germline V gene (reference sequence). Trimming pared 0 bases from V and 5 bases from J, leaving 5 bases between. CDR3 length: 13 residues. CDR3 in amino acids: CASSQDGYQPQHF. The CDR3 region has the DNA TGTGCCAGCAGCCAAGACGGGTATCAGCCCCAGCATTTT.

The chain employs TRBV7-3 and TRBJ2-5; a weak D match, TRBD2 (6 bases). CDR3 length equals 12 residues. Germline V gene data show CDR1 as SGHTA and CDR2 as FQGTGA. Trimming left V 5 bases short and J 7 bases short, with 11 bases between. The CDR3 DNA sequence: TGTGCCAGCAGCCCTGGGGGAGGGACCCAGTACTTC. It is translated as CASSPGGGTQYF.

The chain combines TRBV27 with TRBJ1-2; D possibly corresponds to TRBD1 (6 bases). Germline CDR1 and CDR2: MNHEY and SMNVEV (reference sequence). The CDR3 runs to 13 residues. V was pared by 4 bases and J by 8 bases, with 14 bases between. CDR3 residues: CASSYQGFRGYTF. DNA of the CDR3: TGTGCCAGCAGTTATCAGGGGTTCAGAGGCTACACCTTC.

This clone has only a few counts. The V and J genes are TRBV5-1 and TRBJ2-7, with TRBD2 as a possible D gene (6 bases). V lost 0 bases to trimming and J lost 1 base, with 11 bases between them. Germline V gives CDR1 SGHRS, CDR2 YFSETQ. The CDR3 length is 15 residues. The CDR3 nucleotides are TGCGCCAGCAGCTTGGAGGCGGGATGGTCCTACGAGCAGTACTTC. Amino acids: CASSLEAGWSYEQYF.

J is TRBJ2-1 and V is TRBV4-3, with a weak D call TRBD1 (6 bases). This CDR3 is built from 18 residues. Germline V lookup: CDR1 LGHNA, CDR2 YSLEER. V gave up 0 bases and J gave up 2 bases, with 17 bases separating them. CDR3 sequence (DNA): TGCGCCAGCAGCCAAGAGCAGACGGACAGATCGACCTACAATGAGCAGTTCTTC. This gives the protein CASSQEQTDRSTYNEQFF.

The rearrangement uses TRBV20-1 and TRBJ2-4; the D is unclear. Germline V gives CDR1 DFQATT, CDR2 SNEGSKA (reference sequence). The CDR3 totals 11 residues. Trimming removed 6 bases at V and 11 bases at J, with 14 bases between. This chain's CDR3 is CSAPKAEVQYF. In DNA, the CDR3 is TGCAGTGCCCCCAAGGCGGAAGTTCAGTACTTC.

V usage is TRBV5-1 and J usage is TRBJ2-1, with 9 bases aligning to TRBD2. V was pared by 4 bases and J by 10 bases, with 12 bases of the junction left unmatched. Germline V gene sequence: CDR1 SGHRS, CDR2 YFSETQ. This CDR3 region has 15 residues. CDR3 coding DNA: TGCGCCAGCAGCCCCGAAATAGCGGGAGCACGCGAGCAGTTCTTC. Translating it yields CASSPEIAGAREQFF.

The gene calls are TRBV11-2 and TRBJ2-1; 7 bases fit TRBD2. The V and J ends lost 3 bases and 4 bases, in that order; junction bases with no gene match: 6. CDR3 length equals 15 residues. The germline CDR1 and CDR2 sequences are SGHAT and FQNNGV. The CDR3 reads CASSLMLADYNEQFF. For the CDR3, the DNA is TGTGCCAGCAGCTTGATGCTAGCGGATTACAATGAGCAGTTCTTC.

In its sample, this clone was seen a few times. The gene calls are TRBV18 and TRBJ2-2; possibly TRBD1 for D (6 bases). Germline V gene sequence: CDR1 KGHSH, CDR2 LQKENI. V was pared by 1 base and J by 1 base, with 10 bases between. The CDR3 contains 16 residues. As DNA, the CDR3 is TGTGCCAGCTCACCACAAGGGGACATGAACACCGGGGAGCTGTTTTTT. This codes for CASSPQGDMNTGELFF.

The gene calls are TRBV3-1 (or the pseudogene TRBV3-2) and TRBJ2-7; TRBD2 matches 9 bases. There are 16 residues in the CDR3. With 0 bases clipped from V and 2 bases from J, the junction kept 5 bases outside the gene matches. Germline V lookup: CDR1 LGHDT, CDR2 YNNKEL (reference sequence). The CDR3 loop is CASSQESLAGTYEQYF. CDR3 coding DNA: TGTGCCAGCAGCCAAGAGAGCCTAGCGGGAACCTACGAGCAGTACTTC.

This clone was seen only once. The chain couples TRBV19 to TRBJ2-5; 13 nucleotides align to TRBD2. Germline assignment: CDR1 LNHDA and CDR2 SQIVND (reference sequence). This CDR3 contains 15 residues. V lost 7 bases, J lost 1 base, and 3 bases stayed unmatched. For the CDR3, the DNA is TGTGCCAGTACCTGGACTAGCGGGGGCCAAGAGACCCAGTACTTC. Amino acid sequence: CASTWTSGGQETQYF.

The chain carries TRBV3-1 (or the pseudogene TRBV3-2) and TRBJ1-4; tentative D call: TRBD1 (5 bases). V gave up 2 bases and J gave up 7 bases, with 11 bases separating them. The V gene's germline CDR1 is LGHDT and CDR2 YNNKEL (reference sequence). The CDR3 extends over 14 amino acids. The CDR3 nucleotides read TGTGCCAGCAGCCAAAGGGGCGGGGGTGAAAAACTGTTTTTT. This translates into CASSQRGGGEKLFF.

V and J are TRBV7-2 and TRBJ2-5; D may correspond to TRBD1 or TRBD2 (5 bases each). The CDR3 is 16 residues long. Trimming shortened V by 6 bases and J by 5 bases, and 22 bases separated the two germline ends. Germline-derived CDR1 and CDR2 are SGHTA and FQGNSA. The CDR3 protein is CASSPGGAIGTETQYF. The CDR3 coding sequence is TGTGCCAGCAGTCCCGGTGGAGCGATTGGGACCGAGACCCAGTACTTC.

This clone appeared a few times. This sequence joins TRBV12-3 or TRBV12-4 and TRBJ1-5; D remains ambiguous. The CDR3 totals 13 residues. Trimming pared 6 bases from V and 7 bases from J, leaving 13 bases between. The CDR3 DNA is TGTGCCAGCAGCCCCGCGTTGGCCCAGCCCCAGCATTTT. The encoded protein is CASSPALAQPQHF.

The gene calls are TRBV3-1 (or the pseudogene TRBV3-2) and TRBJ1-1; D unclear. Germline values: CDR1 LGHDT, CDR2 YNNKEL (reference sequence). Trimming took 5 bases from V and 3 from J, leaving 10 bases between them. CDR3 length: 13 amino acids. Here the CDR3 DNA reads TGTGCCAGCAGCAGCCCTAGCTACACTGAAGCTTTCTTT. Its translation: CASSSPSYTEAFF.

The chain has TRBV7-3 and TRBJ1-1, with D possibly matching TRBD1 (5 bases). Germline V gene lookup returns CDR1 SGHTA and CDR2 FQGTGA. Trimming took 5 bases from V and 6 from J, leaving 16 bases between them. The CDR3 sequence is 14 residues long. DNA for the CDR3: TGTGCCAGCAGCCTAAGGGGTGGGATGGCTGAAGCTTTCTTT. It is translated as CASSLRGGMAEAFF.

The V gene is TRBV7-3, the J gene TRBJ2-1; no reliable D call. The CDR3 consists of 11 residues. The V end lost 3 bases, the J end lost 6 bases, and 3 bases lay between the germline ends. Germline V CDR1 and CDR2: SGHTA, FQGTGA. CDR3 sequence (DNA): TGTGCCAGCAGCTTGGGCAATGAGCAGTTCTTC. Translated, it gives CASSLGNEQFF.

The chain carries TRBV27 and TRBJ2-7, with D hard to call. The CDR3 spans 13 residues. V was trimmed by 3 bases and J by 3 bases, leaving 9 bases between them. The germline V gene encodes CDR1 MNHEY and CDR2 SMNVEV (reference sequence). The CDR3, as DNA: TGTGCCAGCAGTTTCACCCACGGCTACGAGCAGTACTTC. This translates into CASSFTHGYEQYF.